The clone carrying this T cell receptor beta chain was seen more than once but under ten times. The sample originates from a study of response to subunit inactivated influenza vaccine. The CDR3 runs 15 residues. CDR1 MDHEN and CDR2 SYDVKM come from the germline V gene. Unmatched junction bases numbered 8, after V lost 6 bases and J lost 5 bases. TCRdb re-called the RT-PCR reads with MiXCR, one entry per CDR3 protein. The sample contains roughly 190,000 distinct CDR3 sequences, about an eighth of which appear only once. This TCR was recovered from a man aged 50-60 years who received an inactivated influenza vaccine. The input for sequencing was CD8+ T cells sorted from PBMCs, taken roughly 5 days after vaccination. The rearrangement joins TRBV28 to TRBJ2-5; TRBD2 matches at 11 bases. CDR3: CASSPGLAVRETQYF. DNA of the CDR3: TGTGCCAGCAGCCCGGGACTAGCGGTCCGCGAGACCCAGTACTTC.